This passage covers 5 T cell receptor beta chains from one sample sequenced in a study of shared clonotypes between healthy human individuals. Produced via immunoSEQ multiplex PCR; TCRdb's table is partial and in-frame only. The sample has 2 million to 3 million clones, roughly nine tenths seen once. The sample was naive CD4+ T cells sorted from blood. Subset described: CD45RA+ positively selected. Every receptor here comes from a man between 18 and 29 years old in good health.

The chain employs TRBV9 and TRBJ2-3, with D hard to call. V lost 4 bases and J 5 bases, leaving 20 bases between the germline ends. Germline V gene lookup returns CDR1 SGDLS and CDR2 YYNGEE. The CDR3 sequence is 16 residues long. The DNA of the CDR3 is TGTGCCAGCAGCACCGAAGCGTTTCCCGGCCTAGATACGCAGTATTTT. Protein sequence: CASSTEAFPGLDTQYF.

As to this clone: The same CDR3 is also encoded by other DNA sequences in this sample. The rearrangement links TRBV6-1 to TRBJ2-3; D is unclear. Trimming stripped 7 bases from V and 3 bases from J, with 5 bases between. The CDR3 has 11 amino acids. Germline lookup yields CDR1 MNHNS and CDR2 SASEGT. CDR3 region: CASTGTDTQYF. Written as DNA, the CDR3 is TGTGCCAGCACTGGAACAGATACGCAGTATTTT.

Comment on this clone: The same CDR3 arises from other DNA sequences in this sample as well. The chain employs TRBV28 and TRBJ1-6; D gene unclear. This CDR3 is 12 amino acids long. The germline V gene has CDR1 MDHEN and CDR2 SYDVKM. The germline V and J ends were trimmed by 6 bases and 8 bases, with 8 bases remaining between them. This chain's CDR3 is CASSLVYSPLHF. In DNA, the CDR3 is TGTGCCAGCAGCTTAGTATATTCACCCCTCCACTTT.

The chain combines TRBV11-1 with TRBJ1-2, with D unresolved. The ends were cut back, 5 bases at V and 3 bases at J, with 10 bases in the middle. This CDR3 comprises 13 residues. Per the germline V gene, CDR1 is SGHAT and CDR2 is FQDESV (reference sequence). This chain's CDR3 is CASSPDTHYGYTF. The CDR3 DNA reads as TGTGCCAGCAGCCCAGACACCCACTATGGCTACACCTTC.

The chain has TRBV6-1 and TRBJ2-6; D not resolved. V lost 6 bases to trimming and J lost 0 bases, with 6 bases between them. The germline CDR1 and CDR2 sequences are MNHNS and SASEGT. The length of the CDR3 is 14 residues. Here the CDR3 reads CASRASSGANVLTF. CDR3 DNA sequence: TGTGCCAGCAGAGCCAGCTCTGGGGCCAACGTCCTGACTTTC.